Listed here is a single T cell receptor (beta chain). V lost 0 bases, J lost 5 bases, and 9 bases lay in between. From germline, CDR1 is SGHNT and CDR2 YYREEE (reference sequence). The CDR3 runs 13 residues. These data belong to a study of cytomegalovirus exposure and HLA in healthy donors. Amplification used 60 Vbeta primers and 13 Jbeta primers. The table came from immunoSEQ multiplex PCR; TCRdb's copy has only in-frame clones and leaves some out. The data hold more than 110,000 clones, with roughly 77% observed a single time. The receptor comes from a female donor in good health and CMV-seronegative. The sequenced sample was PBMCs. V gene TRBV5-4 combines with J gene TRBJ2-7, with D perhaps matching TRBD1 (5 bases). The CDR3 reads CASSLEFRDEQYF. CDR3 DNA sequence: TGTGCCAGCAGCTTGGAGTTCAGGGACGAGCAGTACTTC. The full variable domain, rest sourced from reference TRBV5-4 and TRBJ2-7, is ETGVTQSPTHLIKTRGQQVTLRCSSQSGHNTVSWYQQALGQGPQFIFQYYREEENGRGNFPPRFSGLQFPNYSSELNVNALELDDSALYLCASSLEFRDEQYFGPGTRLTVT.